The T cell receptor beta chain described here comes from a study of blood T cell repertoires in COVID-19. As for the study in general: In each case, the material was cDNA or gDNA derived from T cells, B-cell-depleted T cells, or PBMCs.

In the original processing: For nucleated cells, counts were estimated from reference gene primer amplification. TCRdb's copy holds only in-frame clones and misses some; the assay was immunoSEQ multiplex PCR. Clone size and the V and J calls come from that table; the DNA yielded D and trimming. This sample carries approximately 150,000 clones, about four fifths of them seen once, and the ten largest clones take roughly 1.4%. The sequencing input was peripheral blood. This sequence was found in a human donor in a cohort sampled during active COVID-19.

Here the CDR3 DNA reads TGTGCCAGCAGCGTGTCGGGAGGTAGCAATCAGCCCCAGCATTTT. It is translated as CASSVSGGSNQPQHF. The rearrangement uses TRBV9 and TRBJ1-5; D is uncertain. The germline gives CDR1 SGDLS, CDR2 YYNGEE. The length of the CDR3 is 15 residues. V lost 2 bases, J lost 0 bases, and 9 bases lay in between.